This record concerns one T cell receptor (beta chain) sequence. These data originate in a study of blood T cell repertoires in COVID-19. In the authors' methods: Reference gene primer amplification gave estimated nucleated cell counts. The method was immunoSEQ multiplex PCR; TCRdb's version includes in-frame clones alone and lacks a portion of them. That table supplies the V and J calls and clone size; D and trimming were determined from the DNA. Here the sample spans about 220,000 clones, roughly 88% being singletons. Germline loops: CDR1 SGHTA, CDR2 FQGNSA. This CDR3 comprises 17 residues. The V gene lost 2 bases and the J gene lost 0 bases, with 13 bases spanning the gap.

The sample taken for sequencing was peripheral blood. This sequence originates from a man over 45 with active or convalescent COVID-19. V usage is TRBV7-2 and J usage is TRBJ2-2; no reliable D call. CDR3 sequence: CASSLRLEWANTGELFF. In DNA, the CDR3 is TGTGCCAGCAGCTTAAGGCTAGAGTGGGCGAACACCGGGGAGCTGTTTTTT.